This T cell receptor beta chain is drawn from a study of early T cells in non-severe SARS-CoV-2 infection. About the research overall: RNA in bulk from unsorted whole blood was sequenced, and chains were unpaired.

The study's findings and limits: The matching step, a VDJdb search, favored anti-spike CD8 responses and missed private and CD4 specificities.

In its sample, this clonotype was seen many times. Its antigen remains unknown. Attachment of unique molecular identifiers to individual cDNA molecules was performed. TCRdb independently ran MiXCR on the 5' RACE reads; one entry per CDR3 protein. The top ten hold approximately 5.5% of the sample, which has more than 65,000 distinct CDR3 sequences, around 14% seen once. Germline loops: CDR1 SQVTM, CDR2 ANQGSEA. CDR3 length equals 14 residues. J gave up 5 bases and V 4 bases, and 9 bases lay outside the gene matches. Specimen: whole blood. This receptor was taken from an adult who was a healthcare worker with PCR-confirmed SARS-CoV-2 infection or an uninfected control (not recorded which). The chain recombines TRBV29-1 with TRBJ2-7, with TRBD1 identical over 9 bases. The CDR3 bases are TGCAGCGTTGGCCCCGGGACAGGGTCCGACGAGCAGTACTTC. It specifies CSVGPGTGSDEQYF.